The clone carrying this T cell receptor (beta chain) came up a few times. Its antigen is not identified. These data belong to a study of beta chain features in type 1 diabetes. Study-wide context: Patients looked much like healthy donors when it came to age, gender and cell yields. Points from the study as a whole: A moderate, significant TCRB CDR3 shortening appeared in type 1 diabetes across four CD4+ subsets. A PCR bias possibly favoring shorter templates would apply equally to patients and controls.

Isolated RNA was reverse transcribed in full, so expressed TCRB transcripts were sequenced. Some clones are missing from TCRdb's copy, which holds only in-frame ones; the method was immunoSEQ multiplex PCR. Of 600,000 to 700,000 clones listed, 13% are singletons. The specimen was naive CD4+ T cells from blood. This clonotype was obtained from a man younger than 35 with type 1 diabetes.

The CDR3 region is CASSPPEASGDYNEQFF. The CDR3 DNA is TGTGCCAGCTCACCACCCGAGGCTAGCGGGGATTACAATGAGCAGTTCTTC. The rearrangement links TRBV18 to TRBJ2-1; 9 bases map to TRBD2. The CDR3 totals 17 residues. Unmatched junction bases numbered 7, after V lost 0 bases and J lost 4 bases. The V gene's germline CDR1 is KGHSH and CDR2 LQKENI.